The 31 T cell receptor beta chains given below trace back to one sample, sequenced in a study of cytomegalovirus exposure and HLA in healthy donors (dated by TCRdb to about 2017). Library creation used the immunoSEQ multiplex PCR assay. For the multiplex PCR, a mixture combining 60 forward primers for TCR Vbeta segments and 13 reverse primers for TCR Jbeta segments was used. Here the immuneACCESS table is served through TCRdb, limited to in-frame sequences with V and J called. Missing clones are a known gap in these copies; in checked studies unresolved V genes cover under half, and the rest lacks a known reason. The table of this sample itemizes roughly 75,000 clones. The top ten hold about 4.9% of the sample. The sequencing input was PBMCs. All receptors derive from a middle-aged man in good health and CMV-seronegative.

This CDR3 is CASRLIRREGPYNEQFF. Written as DNA, the CDR3 is TGTGCAAGTCGCTTAATCCGGCGGGAAGGGCCCTACAATGAGCAGTTCTTC. The chain has TRBV12-2 and TRBJ2-1; TRBD2, the D gene given by the table, was not confirmed from the DNA. TRBV12-2 is labeled a pseudogene. The CDR3 covers 17 residues.

The rearrangement links TRBV10-1 to TRBJ2-1; 8 bases align to TRBD2. CDR1 and CDR2 from the germline V gene are WNHNN and SYGVQD (reference sequence). Trimming cost V 0 bases and J 4 bases; bases outside gene matches: 5. There are 16 residues in the CDR3. Here the CDR3 DNA reads TGCGCCAGCAGTGAGTCAACTAGCGGATTTTACAATGAGCAGTTCTTC. Translating it yields CASSESTSGFYNEQFF.

This chain joins TRBV15 and TRBJ1-2, with no clear D. Trimming took 0 bases from V and 4 from J, leaving 9 bases between them. The CDR3 totals 14 residues. CDR1 and CDR2 (germline): LNHNV, YYDKDF (reference sequence). The CDR3 loop is CATSRDPQIYGYTF. DNA for the CDR3: TGTGCCACCAGCAGAGATCCGCAGATCTATGGCTACACCTTC.

The gene calls are TRBV27 and TRBJ2-1; 15 nucleotides match TRBD2. The CDR3 covers 22 residues. Germline assignment: CDR1 MNHEY and CDR2 SMNVEV (reference sequence). With V trimmed by 5 bases and J by 0 bases, 17 bases remained unmatched. This CDR3 reads CASSTGTSGGPSRFHSYNEQFF. In nucleotides, the CDR3 is TGTGCCAGCAGTACCGGGACTAGCGGGGGGCCCAGCCGGTTTCACTCCTACAATGAGCAGTTCTTC.

The chain recombines TRBV4-1 with TRBJ1-1, with unresolved D. The CDR3 extends over 13 amino acids. Germline lookup yields CDR1 MGHRA and CDR2 YSYEKL. Trimming removed 0 bases at V and 8 bases at J, with 10 bases between. CDR3 sequence (DNA): TGCGCCAGCAGCCAAGATAGACGACTGGAAGCTTTCTTT. It is translated as CASSQDRRLEAFF.

V is TRBV29-1 and J is TRBJ2-1; 10 bases match TRBD1. CDR3 length equals 16 residues. With 6 bases clipped from V and 3 bases from J, the junction kept 11 bases outside the gene matches. CDR1 is SQVTM, CDR2 ANQGSEA, per germline. The CDR3 nucleotides read TGCAGCGTCCAACCCATGGGACAGGGGCACTACAATGAGCAGTTCTTC. This translates into CSVQPMGQGHYNEQFF.

The V call is TRBV15, the J call TRBJ2-1; 10 nucleotides align to TRBD2. The junction had 7 bases not matched to a gene; V was cut back by 5 bases and J by 6 bases. Per the germline V gene, CDR1 is LNHNV and CDR2 is YYDKDF (reference sequence). The CDR3 length is 15 residues. The CDR3 bases are TGTGCCACCAGCCGGCTAGCGGGAGTAGGCAATGAGCAGTTCTTC. Amino acid sequence: CATSRLAGVGNEQFF.

The V call is TRBV7-9, the J call TRBJ1-1; the D gene is possibly TRBD1 (6 bases). The CDR3 is made up of 13 amino acids. Trimming pared 5 bases from V and 1 base from J, leaving 8 bases between. Germline CDR1 SEHNR, CDR2 FQNEAQ (reference sequence). The CDR3 DNA sequence: TGTGCCAGCAGCGTACAGGGGAACACTGAAGCTTTCTTT. Its protein is CASSVQGNTEAFF.

The chain employs TRBV5-1 and TRBJ2-3; TRBD2 matches at 12 bases. Germline V CDR1 and CDR2: SGHRS, YFSETQ. CDR3 length: 17 amino acids. The V and J ends lost 5 bases and 2 bases, in that order; junction bases with no gene match: 9. This CDR3 is CASRQLASGRATDTQYF. CDR3 nucleotides: TGCGCCAGCAGACAATTGGCTAGCGGGAGGGCCACAGATACGCAGTATTTT.

The chain links TRBV2 to TRBJ1-2; 10 bases are shared with TRBD1. Losses at the gene ends were 0 bases for V and 11 bases for J; bases not matched to a gene: 6. The CDR3 is made up of 14 amino acids. Germline CDR1 reads SNHLY; CDR2 reads FYNNEI. The CDR3 reads CASSEAGTGVGYTF. In nucleotides, the CDR3 is TGTGCCAGCAGTGAAGCCGGGACAGGGGTCGGGTACACCTTC.

The chain links TRBV10-3 to TRBJ2-3; TRBD2 aligns across 7 bases. Germline trimming cut 3 bases from V and 4 bases from J; bases unmatched to any gene: 10. Germline V CDR1 and CDR2: ENHRY, SYGVKD. The length of the CDR3 is 16 residues. The DNA for the CDR3 is TGTGCCATCAGTGACGCGGCGGGAGTGGGGGCAGATACGCAGTATTTT. Encoded protein: CAISDAAGVGADTQYF.

The genes are TRBV4-3 and TRBJ2-3, with TRBD2 identical over 9 bases. Germline CDR1 LGHNA, CDR2 YSLEER. J gave up 3 bases and V 1 base, and 5 bases lay outside the gene matches. CDR3 size: 16 residues. Here the CDR3 reads CASSQVVAGDTDTQYF. Written as DNA, the CDR3 is TGCGCCAGCAGCCAAGTGGTAGCGGGAGATACAGATACGCAGTATTTT.

The CDR3 loop is CASSYKQGTETQYF. The CDR3 DNA sequence: TGTGCCAGCAGCTATAAACAGGGCACAGAGACCCAGTACTTC. V gene TRBV14 combines with J gene TRBJ2-5; D may be TRBD1 (6 bases). The CDR3 has 14 amino acids. Germline assignment: CDR1 SGHDN and CDR2 FVKESK. V was trimmed by 5 bases and J by 4 bases, leaving 14 bases between them.

V gene TRBV7-9 combines with J gene TRBJ2-7, with 12 nucleotides matching TRBD2. V lost 1 base, J lost 2 bases, and 9 bases stayed unmatched. This CDR3 region has 18 residues. Germline V gene sequence: CDR1 SEHNR, CDR2 FQNEAQ (reference sequence). The CDR3 nucleotides read TGTGCCAGCAGCTTAGGACTAGCGGGAGCTGGACCTGCCTACGAGCAGTACTTC. This gives the protein CASSLGLAGAGPAYEQYF.

The chain combines TRBV29-1 with TRBJ1-1; possibly TRBD1 for D (5 bases). The V end was cut by 4 bases, the J end by 1 base, with 16 bases between. The CDR3 is 15 residues long. In germline, CDR1 is SQVTM, CDR2 ANQGSEA. The CDR3 nucleotides are TGCAGCGTTGCCGCGTCGGGGGACCCGAACACTGAAGCTTTCTTT. Amino acids: CSVAASGDPNTEAFF.

The gene calls are TRBV30 and TRBJ2-5; weak D call: TRBD2 (6 bases). Germline CDR1 reads GTSNPN; CDR2 reads SVGIG (reference sequence). The V end was cut by 2 bases, the J end by 5 bases, with 12 bases between. This CDR3 is 13 amino acids long. CDR3: CAWSPEGWETQYF. DNA of the CDR3: TGTGCCTGGAGTCCGGAGGGGTGGGAGACCCAGTACTTC.

The J gene is TRBJ1-1, the V gene TRBV6-1, with a weak D call TRBD1 (6 bases). This CDR3 has 14 amino acids. Per germline, CDR1 MNHNS and CDR2 SASEGT. V lost 8 bases and J 0 bases, leaving 13 bases between the germline ends. The CDR3 here is CASGATGVNTEAFF. CDR3 bases: TGTGCCAGCGGAGCGACAGGAGTGAACACTGAAGCTTTCTTT.

This rearrangement joins TRBV6-5 to TRBJ2-6, with D perhaps TRBD2 (6 bases). Trimming took off 8 bases at V and 2 bases at J, with 10 bases between the two ends. CDR3 length: 14 amino acids. The germline V gene has CDR1 MNHEY and CDR2 SVGAGI. The chain's CDR3 is CASAPGAGANVLTF. CDR3 coding DNA: TGTGCCAGCGCCCCGGGGGCTGGGGCCAACGTCCTGACTTTC.

The chain uses TRBV7-9 and TRBJ2-2, with a weak D call TRBD2 (5 bases). Germline V lookup: CDR1 SEHNR, CDR2 FQNEAQ (reference sequence). The CDR3 extends over 16 amino acids. Trimming pared 1 base from V and 0 bases from J, leaving 9 bases between. In nucleotides, the CDR3 is TGTGCCAGCAGCTTAGTATCCGGGACGAACACCGGGGAGCTGTTTTTT. Translated: CASSLVSGTNTGELFF.

J is TRBJ2-5 and V is TRBV10-2; 10 bases fit TRBD2. There are 16 residues in the CDR3. The trim removed 8 bases at V and 1 base at J, leaving 10 bases unmatched. Germline V gene lookup returns CDR1 WSHSY and CDR2 SAAADI. CDR3 sequence reads: CASAVRAGGPQETQYF. The CDR3 nucleotides read TGCGCCAGCGCCGTTAGAGCGGGAGGGCCCCAAGAGACCCAGTACTTC.

This chain uses TRBV27 with TRBJ2-7; no clear D gene. With 1 base removed from V and 0 bases from J, the gap between germline ends came to 10 bases. Germline V gives CDR1 MNHEY, CDR2 SMNVEV (reference sequence). CDR3 length equals 15 residues. CDR3 sequence reads: CASSLWPQSSYEQYF. The CDR3 DNA follows: TGTGCCAGCAGTTTATGGCCCCAAAGCTCCTACGAGCAGTACTTC.

The chain recombines TRBV4-3 with TRBJ2-3; 10 bases line up with TRBD2. The length of the CDR3 is 15 residues. V lost 2 bases, J lost 4 bases, and 3 bases stayed unmatched. Germline CDR1 and CDR2: LGHNA and YSLEER. This CDR3 is CASSQNLAGADTQYF. The CDR3 DNA follows: TGCGCCAGCAGCCAAAATCTAGCGGGAGCAGATACGCAGTATTTT.

The V call is TRBV5-1, the J call TRBJ2-5; TRBD2 matches at 12 bases. After removal of 0 bases from V and 9 bases from J, the junction contained 6 bases not matched to a gene. The germline CDR1 and CDR2 sequences are SGHRS and YFSETQ. This CDR3 spans 15 amino acids. The DNA of the CDR3 is TGCGCCAGCAGCTTGGCCGCTAGCGGGGGGGAGGCCCAGTACTTC. Amino acids: CASSLAASGGEAQYF.

The chain joins TRBV11-2 to TRBJ1-3; D unclear. CDR3 size: 16 residues. Between the trimmed V and J ends, which lost 1 base and 0 bases, there was a span of 10 bases. The germline gives CDR1 SGHAT, CDR2 FQNNGV. CDR3 amino acids: CASSLGGLVSGNTIYF. In DNA form, the CDR3 reads TGTGCCAGCAGCTTAGGCGGGTTGGTCTCTGGAAACACCATATATTTT.

V and J are TRBV6-6 and TRBJ2-5; 7 nucleotides match TRBD1. CDR3 size: 15 residues. V gave up 2 bases and J gave up 3 bases; unmatched junction bases: 6. Germline CDR1 reads MNHNY; CDR2 reads SVGAGI (reference sequence). The CDR3 DNA sequence: TGTGCCAGCAGTTACCCACAGGGGTCCAAAGAGACCCAGTACTTC. It is translated as CASSYPQGSKETQYF.

V is TRBV4-3 and J is TRBJ2-7, with 7 bases matching TRBD2. The V and J ends lost 0 bases and 3 bases, in that order; junction bases with no gene match: 5. The CDR3 sequence is 15 residues long. CDR1 and CDR2 from the germline V gene are LGHNA and YSLEER. The CDR3 coding sequence is TGCGCCAGCAGCCAAGATAGGCTAGCGGACTACGAGCAGTACTTC. Translated: CASSQDRLADYEQYF.

The chain is built from TRBV5-6 and TRBJ1-1, with a weak D call TRBD1 (5 bases). V lost 0 bases and J 5 bases, leaving 14 bases between the germline ends. Germline CDR1 reads SGHDT; CDR2 reads YYEEEE. The CDR3 covers 15 residues. Here the CDR3 DNA reads TGTGCCAGCAGCTTGGATTCGGGGGGTTGGACTGAAGCTTTCTTT. Translated: CASSLDSGGWTEAFF.

CDR3 DNA: TGTGCCAGCAGCTTGGGGGCAGGTTCGCCCTACGAGCAGTACTTC. Its translation: CASSLGAGSPYEQYF. This rearrangement joins TRBV9 to TRBJ2-7, with a possible D match to TRBD1 (6 bases). The germline CDR1 and CDR2 sequences are SGDLS and YYNGEE. The CDR3 covers 15 residues. V gave up 4 bases and J gave up 2 bases, with 16 bases separating them.

This chain links TRBV5-4 with TRBJ1-1, with 8 bases identical to TRBD1. V lost 4 bases and J lost 4; bases outside the gene matches: 18. The CDR3 sequence is 18 residues long. Germline lookup yields CDR1 SGHNT and CDR2 YYREEE (reference sequence). CDR3 protein: CASSLQGQAIPLVTEAFF. The DNA for the CDR3 is TGTGCCAGCAGCCTCCAGGGACAGGCAATCCCCTTAGTCACTGAAGCTTTCTTT.

The V call is TRBV9, the J call TRBJ1-5; 8 nucleotides match TRBD1. Germline CDR1 reads SGDLS; CDR2 reads YYNGEE. The CDR3 consists of 14 residues. J gave up 7 bases and V 4 bases, and 7 bases lay outside the gene matches. Written as DNA, the CDR3 is TGTGCCAGCAGCTCAACAGGGGGAGGGCAGCCCCAGCATTTT. Translating gives CASSSTGGGQPQHF.

This sequence joins TRBV9 and TRBJ2-3; 9 bases map to TRBD2. The CDR3 runs 17 residues. The germline V gene has CDR1 SGDLS and CDR2 YYNGEE. The V and J ends lost 4 bases and 4 bases, in that order; junction bases with no gene match: 13. The CDR3 sequence is CASSQTGGRAGADTQYF. The CDR3 nucleotides are TGTGCCAGCAGCCAGACTGGCGGGAGGGCCGGGGCAGATACGCAGTATTTT.